The clone carrying this T cell receptor beta chain appeared a few times. Its cognate antigen is unknown. The source material, RNA transcripts, was used to amplify TCR beta CDR3 regions. The TCR CDR3 was amplified in a first-round RT-PCR using the HTBI primer set. A single record per CDR3 protein comes from TCRdb applying MiXCR to the multiplex PCR reads. The sample comprises under 350,000 distinct CDR3 sequences, about an eighth of which are singletons, and approximately 7.9% rests with the top ten. The sample originates from a study of T cells in Graves' hyperthyroidism and ophthalmopathy. Overall study findings and caveats: Most thyroid clonotypes expanded above 0.001 appeared in blood too.

Investigators excluded patients with uncontrolled infection, other autoimmune disease, pregnancy or lactation. The receptor was derived from a woman in her thirties or forties with Graves' hyperthyroidism. Material: blood.

The CDR3 spells CASSPPGTSGTGELFF. Written as DNA, the CDR3 is TGCGCCAGCAGCCCCCCCGGGACTAGCGGTACCGGGGAGCTGTTTTTT. The chain uses TRBV5-1 and TRBJ2-2; 11 bases match TRBD2. The length of the CDR3 is 16 residues. Per the germline V gene, CDR1 is SGHRS and CDR2 is YFSETQ. V was clipped by 4 bases and J by 5 bases; unmatched bases: 7. The full variable domain, its missing parts supplied by reference TRBV5-1 and TRBJ2-2, is KAGVTQTPRYLIKTRGQQVTLSCSPISGHRSVSWYQQTPGQGLQFLFEYFSETQRNKGNFPGRFSGRQFSNSRSEMNVSTLELGDSALYLCASSPPGTSGTGELFFGEGSRLTVL.